The rows below give T cell receptor beta chains drawn from one sample of a study of shared clonotypes between healthy human individuals. The assay was immunoSEQ multiplex PCR, and TCRdb's table has in-frame clones only and misses some. The sample yields some 2.3 million clones, more than 80% seen once. The sequenced sample was naive CD4+ T cells from PBMCs. The receptors shown here come from a man between 18 and 29 years old in good health. Some clones in this sample may be carry-over from other donors' samples. The CDR3 runs from the conserved cysteine through the conserved F or W. A D gene is named only where the DNA matches it firmly. Size values are once, few and many counts, or a class for expanded clones, and some rows have none.

abundance: .; d_gene: TRBD2; j_gene: TRBJ2-1; v_gene: TRBV7-8; CDR3nt: TGTGCCAGCAGCTTAGCTGGGCGGGGGGATGAGCAGTTCTTC; CDR3aa: CASSLAGRGDEQFF
abundance: .; d_gene: TRBD1; j_gene: TRBJ1-4; v_gene: TRBV5-6; CDR3nt: TGTGCCAGCAGCTCGGGACAGAGGGACGAAAAACTGTTTTTT; CDR3aa: CASSSGQRDEKLFF
abundance: .; d_gene: .; j_gene: TRBJ2-3; v_gene: TRBV9; CDR3nt: TGTGCCAGCAGCGTAGGTCAGGGGGGGGAACCCAATACGCAGTATTTT; CDR3aa: CASSVGQGGEPNTQYF
abundance: .; d_gene: .; j_gene: TRBJ1-5; v_gene: TRBV27; CDR3nt: TGTGCCAGCAGTTCCTACGGTGGGGGCAATCAGCCCCAGCATTTT; CDR3aa: CASSSYGGGNQPQHF
abundance: once; d_gene: .; j_gene: TRBJ1-1; v_gene: TRBV6-1; CDR3nt: TGTGCCAGCAGTGAGTTCGGGGGGAGGAACACTGAAGCTTTCTTT; CDR3aa: CASSEFGGRNTEAFF
abundance: .; d_gene: .; j_gene: TRBJ1-3; v_gene: TRBV7-6; CDR3nt: TGTGCCAGCAGCCAGGGGCCTCAAAACACCATATATTTT; CDR3aa: CASSQGPQNTIYF
abundance: once; d_gene: .; j_gene: TRBJ1-4; v_gene: TRBV5-6; CDR3nt: TGTGCCAGCAGTCGCCGACAGGTACTTCATGAAAAACTGTTTTTT; CDR3aa: CASSRRQVLHEKLFF
abundance: .; d_gene: .; j_gene: TRBJ2-7; v_gene: TRBV18; CDR3nt: TGTGCCAGCTCACCACCGAGTCTGCCCTACGAGCAGTACTTC; CDR3aa: CASSPPSLPYEQYF
abundance: .; d_gene: .; j_gene: TRBJ1-1; v_gene: TRBV6-6; CDR3nt: TGTGCCAGCAGTTACGGGGGTGGTAGGTCCACTGAAGCTTTCTTT; CDR3aa: CASSYGGGRSTEAFF
abundance: .; d_gene: .; j_gene: TRBJ2-7; v_gene: TRBV28; CDR3nt: TGTGCCAGCAGTTCACCCGGGATAGTATCAGACGAGCAGTACTTC; CDR3aa: CASSSPGIVSDEQYF
abundance: .; d_gene: .; j_gene: TRBJ2-2; v_gene: TRBV18; CDR3nt: TGTGCCAGCTCAGACACTCGACAGGACCTACTCGGGGAGCTGTTTTTT; CDR3aa: CASSDTRQDLLGELFF
abundance: .; d_gene: TRBD2; j_gene: TRBJ2-1; v_gene: TRBV27; CDR3nt: TGTGCCAGCAGTTTATTTGAGCGGGAAGGTGAGCAGTTCTTC; CDR3aa: CASSLFEREGEQFF
abundance: once; d_gene: TRBD1; j_gene: TRBJ2-1; v_gene: TRBV18; CDR3nt: TGTGCCAGCTCACCGACAGGGGGCGCGGGCAATGAGCAGTTCTTC; CDR3aa: CASSPTGGAGNEQFF
abundance: .; d_gene: .; j_gene: TRBJ2-1; v_gene: TRBV27; CDR3nt: TGTGCCAGCAGTTTAGGCAATGAGCAGTTCTTC; CDR3aa: CASSLGNEQFF
abundance: .; d_gene: .; j_gene: TRBJ1-5; v_gene: TRBV6-5; CDR3nt: TGTGCCAGCAGCTACGCAGGACTCGGAAATCAGCCCCAGCATTTT; CDR3aa: CASSYAGLGNQPQHF
abundance: .; d_gene: .; j_gene: TRBJ1-1; v_gene: TRBV28; CDR3nt: TGTGCCAGCAGTCCAGGCAGCCCCCGTAAGACTGAAGCTTTCTTT; CDR3aa: CASSPGSPRKTEAFF
abundance: .; d_gene: .; j_gene: TRBJ2-5; v_gene: TRBV28; CDR3nt: TGTGCCAGCTCATCGTGGGGCCCGCCCGAGACCCAGTACTTC; CDR3aa: CASSSWGPPETQYF
abundance: .; d_gene: TRBD1; j_gene: TRBJ1-2; v_gene: TRBV2; CDR3nt: TGTGCCAGCAGTGAGGACAGGGGGCGGTATCATGGCTACACCTTC; CDR3aa: CASSEDRGRYHGYTF
abundance: .; d_gene: .; j_gene: TRBJ2-3; v_gene: TRBV5-1; CDR3nt: TGCGCCAGCAGCTTGCGAGACCAGAGCACAGATACGCAGTATTTT; CDR3aa: CASSLRDQSTDTQYF
abundance: .; d_gene: .; j_gene: TRBJ1-5; v_gene: TRBV11-3; CDR3nt: TGTGCCAGCAGCCATGAAGCGACCAGGGCGGGCAATCAGCCCCAGCATTTT; CDR3aa: CASSHEATRAGNQPQHF
abundance: .; d_gene: .; j_gene: TRBJ2-6; v_gene: TRBV7-3; CDR3nt: TGTGCCAGCAGCTCCACGGCCAACGTCCTGACTTTC; CDR3aa: CASSSTANVLTF
abundance: .; d_gene: TRBD2; j_gene: TRBJ2-7; v_gene: TRBV15; CDR3nt: TGTGCCACCAGCAGCGGGACTAGTGGCTCCTACGAGCAGTACTTC; CDR3aa: CATSSGTSGSYEQYF
abundance: once; d_gene: TRBD1; j_gene: TRBJ1-4; v_gene: TRBV6-6; CDR3nt: TGTGCCAGCAGTTACGTCGCCTCCGGGACAGGGAGAAAACTGTTTTTT; CDR3aa: CASSYVASGTGRKLFF
abundance: .; d_gene: .; j_gene: TRBJ1-1; v_gene: TRBV18; CDR3nt: TGTGCCAGCTCACCCGACAGTGGGCGCGCTGAAGCTTTCTTT; CDR3aa: CASSPDSGRAEAFF
abundance: once; d_gene: TRBD1; j_gene: TRBJ1-3; v_gene: TRBV9; CDR3nt: TGTGCCAGCAGCAACAGGGGGACTGGAAACACCATATATTTT; CDR3aa: CASSNRGTGNTIYF
abundance: .; d_gene: TRBD1; j_gene: TRBJ2-4; v_gene: TRBV5-1; CDR3nt: TGCGCCAGCAGCTTGGGGGCAGGGGGCGTAAACATTCAGTACTTC; CDR3aa: CASSLGAGGVNIQYF
abundance: .; d_gene: TRBD1; j_gene: TRBJ2-7; v_gene: TRBV5-1; CDR3nt: TGCGCCAGCAGCTTCCGACAGGGTCCCTACGAGCAGTACTTC; CDR3aa: CASSFRQGPYEQYF
abundance: .; d_gene: TRBD2; j_gene: TRBJ2-2; v_gene: TRBV10-3; CDR3nt: TGTGCCATCGGGGCGGGAGCCGGCGGGGAGCTGTTTTTT; CDR3aa: CAIGAGAGGELFF
abundance: once; d_gene: TRBD2; j_gene: TRBJ2-5; v_gene: TRBV11-1; CDR3nt: TGTGCCAGCAACCAAATCCCCGGGACTAGCGGGAGGTCTGAGACCCAGTACTTC; CDR3aa: CASNQIPGTSGRSETQYF
abundance: .; d_gene: .; j_gene: TRBJ2-5; v_gene: TRBV5-1; CDR3nt: TGCGCCAGCAGCTCCTTCGGCGCGAGTCAAGAGACCCAGTACTTC; CDR3aa: CASSSFGASQETQYF
abundance: .; d_gene: TRBD1; j_gene: TRBJ1-2; v_gene: TRBV28; CDR3nt: TGTGCCAGCAGTACACCCCCGACAGGGGGCTATGGCTACACCTTC; CDR3aa: CASSTPPTGGYGYTF
abundance: .; d_gene: TRBD2; j_gene: TRBJ2-1; v_gene: TRBV5-6; CDR3nt: TGTGCCAGCAGCTTTGTAGTACTAGCGGGAGTCAATGAGCAGTTCTTC; CDR3aa: CASSFVVLAGVNEQFF
abundance: .; d_gene: .; j_gene: TRBJ1-1; v_gene: TRBV6-5; CDR3nt: TGTGCCAGCAGTGCCCAGGGCGATTCCACTGAAGCTTTCTTT; CDR3aa: CASSAQGDSTEAFF
abundance: .; d_gene: .; j_gene: TRBJ1-4; v_gene: TRBV28; CDR3nt: TGTGCCAGCACCCCGCCTACTAGTGAAAAACTGTTTTTT; CDR3aa: CASTPPTSEKLFF
abundance: .; d_gene: .; j_gene: TRBJ1-4; v_gene: TRBV7-3; CDR3nt: TGTGCCAGCAGCTCATCCCTGGGTGAAAAACTGTTTTTT; CDR3aa: CASSSSLGEKLFF
abundance: .; d_gene: TRBD2; j_gene: TRBJ2-1; v_gene: TRBV9; CDR3nt: TGTGCCAGCAGCGTAGGGAGCGGGAGTTCCTACAATGAGCAGTTCTTC; CDR3aa: CASSVGSGSSYNEQFF
abundance: .; d_gene: .; j_gene: TRBJ2-7; v_gene: TRBV18; CDR3nt: TGTGCCAGCTCACCTAGGGCGGGACTCACCAGATACGAGCAGTACTTC; CDR3aa: CASSPRAGLTRYEQYF
abundance: .; d_gene: .; j_gene: TRBJ1-3; v_gene: TRBV11-3; CDR3nt: TGTGCCAGCAGCTTACCAGGGTTTGGAAACACCATATATTTT; CDR3aa: CASSLPGFGNTIYF
abundance: .; d_gene: .; j_gene: TRBJ2-7; v_gene: TRBV5-1; CDR3nt: TGCGCCAGCAGCTGGAACTTTGGGGAGGCCCCCTACGAGCAGTACTTC; CDR3aa: CASSWNFGEAPYEQYF
abundance: .; d_gene: TRBD2; j_gene: TRBJ2-3; v_gene: TRBV4-2; CDR3nt: TGTGCCAGCAGCCCCTCCCCCGCGGGAGCCACAGATACGCAGTATTTT; CDR3aa: CASSPSPAGATDTQYF
abundance: .; d_gene: .; j_gene: TRBJ2-3; v_gene: TRBV6-4; CDR3nt: TGTGCCAGCAGTGCGGATGGGAGAGCGGGAGATACGCAGTATTTT; CDR3aa: CASSADGRAGDTQYF
abundance: .; d_gene: .; j_gene: TRBJ1-5; v_gene: TRBV28; CDR3nt: TGTGCCAGCAGTCCTAATAGCAATCAGCCCCAGCATTTT; CDR3aa: CASSPNSNQPQHF